This T cell receptor (beta chain) was documented in a study of Graves' ophthalmopathy and Graves' hyperthyroidism. This clonotype has ten or more counts. As the template, RNA transcripts were used to amplify TCR beta CDR3 regions. RT-PCR in the first round used HTBI primers; a second-round multiplex PCR followed. TCRdb ran MiXCR on the multiplex PCR reads and lists one entry per CDR3 protein. The sample yields over 40,000 distinct CDR3 sequences, about 50% seen once. The length of the CDR3 is 16 residues. Germline V gene lookup returns CDR1 SGHVS and CDR2 FQNEAQ. Trimming pared 5 bases from V and 3 bases from J, leaving 19 bases between.

The TCR sequence derives from an adult man with Graves' ophthalmopathy. The chain combines TRBV7-8 with TRBJ2-5; D might be TRBD1 or TRBD2, each matching 5 bases. Sequencing was performed on peripheral blood. CDR3 sequence (DNA): TGTGCCAGCAGCCCCCTTGGTTTTCGAGGGGAAGAGACCCAGTACTTC. Protein sequence: CASSPLGFRGEETQYF.